Listed below are T cell receptor beta chains from one sample, sequenced in a study of T-cell reconstitution after alpha-beta-depleted transplantation in children. TCRdb re-derived calls from the PCR reads in MiXCR, one entry per CDR3 protein. The sample includes hundreds of thousands of distinct CDR3 sequences, 16% of them seen just once. The sample consisted of PBMCs from the stem cell graft donor, taken from the stem cell graft. These receptors were collected from a human donor who donated a stem cell graft to a child with acute myeloid leukemia. The CDR3 runs from the conserved cysteine through the conserved F or W. A D gene is named only where the DNA matches it firmly. Some rows mark clone size as missing; the rest say once, few, many or name a class of expanded clone.

J gene	D gene	clone size	V gene	CDR3 DNA	CDR3 protein
TRBJ1-5	-	few	TRBV15	TGTGCCACCAGCAGAGGGACATGGGGTCAGCCCCAGCATTTT	CATSRGTWGQPQHF
TRBJ1-5	-	many	TRBV20-1	TGCAGTGCTGGCAGTAATCAGCCCCAGCATTTT	CSAGSNQPQHF
TRBJ1-2	TRBD1	many	TRBV29-1	TGCAGCGTTGCCCCTGGACAGGGTAACTATGGCTACACCTTC	CSVAPGQGNYGYTF
TRBJ2-2	TRBD2	few	TRBV9	TGTGCCAGCAGCGGACGCGGGCTAGCGGGGGCCCTGAACACCGGGGAGCTGTTTTTT	CASSGRGLAGALNTGELFF
TRBJ2-3	TRBD2	many	TRBV12-3/TRBV12-4	TGTGCCAGCAGTTCCCTGACTAGCGGGGGGGCAACAGATACGCAGTATTTT	CASSSLTSGGATDTQYF
TRBJ2-7	TRBD1	many	TRBV6-2/TRBV6-3	TGTGCCAGCAGTCAACGGGACAGGGGTCTTTTCTACGAGCAGTACTTC	CASSQRDRGLFYEQYF
TRBJ2-5	TRBD2	few	TRBV20-1	TGCAGTGCTAGAAGCGGGGGGCCTCAAGAGACCCAGTACTTC	CSARSGGPQETQYF
TRBJ2-7	-	-	TRBV7-9	TGTGCCAGCAGCTTAGCGCCCTCTTACGACGAGCAGTACTTC	CASSLAPSYDEQYF
TRBJ2-1	TRBD2	few	TRBV5-1	TGCGCCAGCAGCTGGGGGGAGGGACTAGCGTCCAATGAGCAGTTCTTC	CASSWGEGLASNEQFF
TRBJ1-5	-	-	TRBV7-8	TGTGCCAGCAGCTTTCGCCATAGCAATCAGCCCCAGCATTTT	CASSFRHSNQPQHF
TRBJ2-1	-	-	TRBV5-1	TGCGCCAGCAGCTACCGGGGTTACAATGAGCAGTTCTTC	CASSYRGYNEQFF
TRBJ2-5	-	-	TRBV9	TGTGCCAGCAGCGTAGTGTCTAGTAGTGAGACCCAGTACTTC	CASSVVSSSETQYF
TRBJ2-2	-	many	TRBV12-3/TRBV12-4	TGTGCCAGCAGTTTAAGGATTGGGTACAGAGATACCGGGGAGCTGTTTTTT	CASSLRIGYRDTGELFF
TRBJ2-5	TRBD1	-	TRBV12-3/TRBV12-4	TGTGCCAGCAGTTCCCGGGACAGGGGTTCGAGAGAGACCCAGTACTTC	CASSSRDRGSRETQYF
TRBJ1-1	-	many	TRBV7-2	TGTGCCAGCAGCCCCTACGTTGGCACTGAAGCTTTCTTT	CASSPYVGTEAFF
TRBJ2-2	-	many	TRBV20-1	TGCAGTGCTAGTTCCTCGGACACCGGGGAGCTGTTTTTT	CSASSSDTGELFF
TRBJ2-3	-	few	TRBV11-2	TGTGCCAGCAGCTTAGCAGGGACCTACCTCACAGATACGCAGTATTTT	CASSLAGTYLTDTQYF
TRBJ2-7	TRBD2	many	TRBV7-2	TGTGCCAGCAGCCCTCGGTTAGCGGGGGGCTCTGAGCAGTACTTC	CASSPRLAGGSEQYF
TRBJ1-5	TRBD1	-	TRBV6-2/TRBV6-3	TGTGCCAGCAGGGGACAGGGGTGGTCCCATCAGCCCCAGCATTTT	CASRGQGWSHQPQHF
TRBJ1-1	-	-	TRBV12-3/TRBV12-4	TGTGCCAGCAGTTTTCCAGGTGCCGCTCAAGCTTTCTTT	CASSFPGAAQAFF
TRBJ2-1	-	many	TRBV7-2	TGTGCCAGCAGCTTAGATCTGCCAAGACACAATGAGCAGTTCTTC	CASSLDLPRHNEQFF
TRBJ2-1	TRBD2	many	TRBV20-1	TGCAGTGCTAGAGTCCTCGGACTAGCGGGGGACTCCTACAATGAGCAGTTCTTC	CSARVLGLAGDSYNEQFF
TRBJ2-7	TRBD1	-	TRBV11-2	TGTGCCAGCAGTTCCTTGTCAGACAGGGGGGCTCTCCGCTCCTACGAGCAGTACTTC	CASSSLSDRGALRSYEQYF
TRBJ2-3	-	few	TRBV12-3/TRBV12-4	TGTGCCAGCAGTCACACAGTCACAGATACGCAGTATTTT	CASSHTVTDTQYF
TRBJ2-5	TRBD1	many	TRBV12-3/TRBV12-4	TGTGCCAGCAGTTTAGAGTGGGACAGCCAAGAGACCCAGTACTTC	CASSLEWDSQETQYF
TRBJ1-1	-	many	TRBV20-1	TGCAGTGCTCAAACTCCTATGAACACTGAAGCTTTCTTT	CSAQTPMNTEAFF
TRBJ1-2	-	few	TRBV5-5	TGTGCCAGCAGTTTCGGGTCTATGCGGGGCTATGGCTACACCTTC	CASSFGSMRGYGYTF
TRBJ2-3	TRBD1	many	TRBV27	TGTGCCAGCAATTACCGGGACAGGGAATCCGCTACGCAGTATTTT	CASNYRDRESATQYF
TRBJ1-1	-	-	TRBV7-9	TGTGCCAGCAGCTTATTAGGGGTGGCTGAAGCTTTCTTT	CASSLLGVAEAFF
TRBJ1-4	-	-	TRBV5-5	TGTGCCAGCAGCTTGGAGGTCCATGCTCCGCCATCTAATGAAAAACTGTTTTTT	CASSLEVHAPPSNEKLFF
TRBJ2-3	-	few	TRBV9	TGTGCCAGCAGCGGGGGACCTAGCACAGATACGCAGTATTTT	CASSGGPSTDTQYF
TRBJ2-1	-	many	TRBV20-1	TGCAGTGCTAGAGCCTGGACTCGGAGCTCCTACAATGAGCAGTTCTTC	CSARAWTRSSYNEQFF
TRBJ1-1	-	many	TRBV9	TGTGCCAGCAGCGCAGGTCCCGACAGGAACACTGAAGCTTTCTTT	CASSAGPDRNTEAFF
TRBJ1-1	TRBD1	-	TRBV25-1	TGTGCCAGCAGTGAGGTCACCGGGACAGGGATGGGAATGAACACTGAAGCTTTCTTT	CASSEVTGTGMGMNTEAFF
TRBJ2-2	-	-	TRBV6-2/TRBV6-3	TGTGCCAGCAGACTGGGAGTGGGGGAGCTGTTTTTT	CASRLGVGELFF
TRBJ1-2	TRBD1	many	TRBV12-3/TRBV12-4	TGTGCCAGCAGTCTAAACAGGGGGGTAAACGGCTACACCTTC	CASSLNRGVNGYTF
TRBJ2-5	TRBD1	few	TRBV18	TGTGCCAGCTCACCACTACGCCCGGGACAGGAGCGTTGGACCCAGTACTTC	CASSPLRPGQERWTQYF
TRBJ1-1	TRBD1	many	TRBV12-3/TRBV12-4	TGTGCCAGCAGTTCGTCCTCTAGGGGACAGGGGATGAACACTGAAGCTTTCTTT	CASSSSSRGQGMNTEAFF
TRBJ2-5	TRBD2	many	TRBV29-1	TGCAGCGCCGGACTAGTACGGGGGAGAGAGACCCAGTACTTC	CSAGLVRGRETQYF
TRBJ2-2	-	once	TRBV11-3	TGTGCCAGCAGCTTGACGGGACGTACACCCGCCGGGGAGCTGTTTTTT	CASSLTGRTPAGELFF
TRBJ2-3	-	few	TRBV12-3/TRBV12-4	TGTGCCAGCAGTTTCCGGGGGGCCGGAGATACGCAGTATTTT	CASSFRGAGDTQYF
TRBJ2-1	-	few	TRBV7-2	TGTGCCAGCAGCTTAGAGCGTCATGAGCAGTTCTTC	CASSLERHEQFF
TRBJ1-6	TRBD1	-	TRBV3-1	TGTGCCAGCAGCCAAGTACTTCTCGGGGACAGGGTGTCACCCCTCCACTTT	CASSQVLLGDRVSPLHF
TRBJ2-1	-	-	TRBV11-2	TGTGCCAGCAGCTTAGCAGTGCATGAGCAGTTCTTC	CASSLAVHEQFF
TRBJ2-5	-	-	TRBV11-3	TGTGCCAGCAGCTTAGACTCGGGGGAGACCCAGTACTTC	CASSLDSGETQYF
TRBJ2-2	-	few	TRBV4-2	TGTGCCAGCAGCCAAGTCCGGACAGCGAACACCGGGGAGCTGTTTTTT	CASSQVRTANTGELFF
TRBJ1-6	-	many	TRBV5-5	TGTGCCAGCAGCTTGCGCCGAGGCAGGGCTAATTCACCCCTCCACTTT	CASSLRRGRANSPLHF
TRBJ1-4	TRBD1	many	TRBV7-2	TGTGCCAGCAGCCGACAGGGAGGGCGTGAAAAACTGTTTTTT	CASSRQGGREKLFF
TRBJ1-2	-	-	TRBV2	TGTGCCAGCAGTGACCAGGGGCAACTTAACTATGGCTACACCTTC	CASSDQGQLNYGYTF
TRBJ2-7	TRBD1	many	TRBV20-1	TGCAGTGCTTACCAGGGGGTCGGACGCGAGCAGTACTTC	CSAYQGVGREQYF
TRBJ1-1	-	many	TRBV20-1	TGCAGTGCTAGAGGTGGGACGGCGAACACTGAAGCTTTCTTT	CSARGGTANTEAFF
TRBJ1-1	TRBD1	many	TRBV5-1	TGTGCCAGCTCAGGACAGGGTAACACTGAAGCTTTCTTT	CASSGQGNTEAFF
TRBJ2-2	-	-	TRBV10-1	TGCGCCAGTCAGGGGTCCACCGGGGAGCTGTTTTTT	CASQGSTGELFF
TRBJ2-7	-	-	TRBV29-1	TGCAGCGTTGAACTCGGCAGATCCTGCGAGCAGTACTTC	CSVELGRSCEQYF
TRBJ2-3	TRBD2	-	TRBV7-2	TGTGCCAGCAGACTTGGCGGGGGGGCAGATACGCAGTATTTT	CASRLGGGADTQYF
TRBJ2-7	-	many	TRBV20-1	TGCAGTGCTAGAGGGAGGGCCTTCTACGAGCAGTACTTC	CSARGRAFYEQYF
TRBJ1-1	TRBD1	-	TRBV19	TGTGCCAGTAGCTCAACCGGGACAGGGGGCACTGAAGCTTTCTTT	CASSSTGTGGTEAFF
TRBJ1-5	TRBD1	-	TRBV12-3/TRBV12-4	TGTGCCAGCAGTCCCGAACAGGGGTTCAATCAGCCCCAGCATTTT	CASSPEQGFNQPQHF
TRBJ1-3	TRBD1	few	TRBV5-1	TGCGCCAGCAGCTCGGAGATACAGGGGAGAGGAAACACCATATATTTT	CASSSEIQGRGNTIYF